This T cell receptor beta chain was sequenced during a study of cytomegalovirus exposure and HLA in healthy donors. Of note for this clone: Its antigen is unidentified.

V gave up 0 bases and J gave up 7 bases, with 15 bases separating them. Germline CDR1 LGHNA, CDR2 YSLEER. CDR3 length: 15 amino acids. Study-wide findings and caveats: Later analysis identified 15,000 to 20,000 TCR beta sequences associated with HLA alleles, using a false discovery rate threshold of 0.05. V- and J-gene trimming in TCR beta was tied to a missense DCLRE1C variant by an analysis performed later. An apparent linkage of common viral pathogens to several of the most significant clusters emerged in a later analysis.

A multiplex PCR was run with 60 Vbeta primers and 13 Jbeta primers. Repertoires were generated with immunoSEQ multiplex PCR, while TCRdb's copy carries only in-frame clones and drops some. The sample has 100,000 to 150,000 clones; roughly 69% are singletons. The chain couples TRBV4-3 to TRBJ1-2; D is unclear. The sample comprised PBMCs. The receptor was derived from a human donor in good health. CDR3 DNA sequence: TGCGCCAGCAGCCAAGATGTACAAGGAGATAGTGGCTACACCTTC. Encoded protein: CASSQDVQGDSGYTF.